This TCR beta chain was recovered during a study of blood T cells in healthy people across ages. This clonotype was seen only once. Its target is unknown. Between the trimmed V and J ends, which lost 5 bases and 8 bases, there was a span of 18 bases. This CDR3 comprises 15 residues. Germline CDR1 reads SEHNR; CDR2 reads FQNEAQ (reference sequence). In each sample, at least 6 million PBMCs were isolated. Through a sample-barcoded 5' primer and a J-beta primer mix, a second PCR was run for about 6 to 11 cycles. The template-switch adaptor was a 5' adaptor with 12 random nucleotides. It tagged each cDNA molecule. No fewer than 2.5 million CDR3-containing paired-end reads came from each sample. MiXCR, applied by TCRdb to the 5' RACE reads, yields one record per CDR3 protein. The data contain 700,000 to 850,000 distinct CDR3 sequences, roughly 53% of them singletons. Study findings and constraints: Shifts in expanded clonotypes may have been confounded by donor CMV status, which was unknown.

This sequence was found in a man at least 80 years old in good health. The V call is TRBV7-9, the J call TRBJ1-4, with no clear D. The material sequenced was blood. Here the CDR3 DNA reads TGTGCCAGCAGCGGGCCCAGGAAGGGTGGGGAAAAACTGTTTTTT. Its protein product is CASSGPRKGGEKLFF.